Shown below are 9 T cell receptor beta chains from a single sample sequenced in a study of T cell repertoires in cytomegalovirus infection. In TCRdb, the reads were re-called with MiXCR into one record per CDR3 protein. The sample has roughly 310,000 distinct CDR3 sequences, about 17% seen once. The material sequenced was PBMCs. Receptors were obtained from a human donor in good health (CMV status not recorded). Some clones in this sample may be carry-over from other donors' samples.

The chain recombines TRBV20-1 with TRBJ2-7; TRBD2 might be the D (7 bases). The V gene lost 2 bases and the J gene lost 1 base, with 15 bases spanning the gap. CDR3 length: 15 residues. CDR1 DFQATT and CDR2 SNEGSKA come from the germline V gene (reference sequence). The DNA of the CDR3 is TGCAGTGCTAGAATTACCGGGGGGCAATCCTACGAGCAGTACTTC. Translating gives CSARITGGQSYEQYF.

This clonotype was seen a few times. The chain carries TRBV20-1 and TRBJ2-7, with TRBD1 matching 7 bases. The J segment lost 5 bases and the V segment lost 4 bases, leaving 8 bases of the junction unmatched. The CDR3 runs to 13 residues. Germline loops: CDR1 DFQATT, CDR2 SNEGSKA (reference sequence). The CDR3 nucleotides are TGCAGTGCTAAGACAGGGTTCGTCGACGAGCAGTACTTC. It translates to CSAKTGFVDEQYF.

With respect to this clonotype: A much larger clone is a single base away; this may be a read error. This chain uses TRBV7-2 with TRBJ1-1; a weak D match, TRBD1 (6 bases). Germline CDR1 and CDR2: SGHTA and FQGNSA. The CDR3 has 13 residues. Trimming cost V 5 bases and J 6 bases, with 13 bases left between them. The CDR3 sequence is CASSNPGVPEAFF. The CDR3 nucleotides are TGTGCCAGCAGCAATCCAGGGGTACCTGAAGCTTTCTTT.

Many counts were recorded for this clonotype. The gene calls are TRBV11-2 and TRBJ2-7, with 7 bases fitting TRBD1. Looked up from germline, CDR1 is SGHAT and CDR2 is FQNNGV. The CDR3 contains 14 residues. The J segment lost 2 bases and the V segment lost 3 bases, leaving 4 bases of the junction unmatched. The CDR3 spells CASSFGTETYEQYF. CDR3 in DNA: TGTGCCAGCAGCTTCGGGACAGAGACCTACGAGCAGTACTTC.

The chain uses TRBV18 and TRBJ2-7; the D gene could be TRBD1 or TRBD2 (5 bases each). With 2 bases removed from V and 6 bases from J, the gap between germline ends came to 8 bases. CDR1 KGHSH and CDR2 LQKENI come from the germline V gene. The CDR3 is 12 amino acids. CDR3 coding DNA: TGTGCCAGCTCACCAGGGGACGCCGAGCAGTACTTC. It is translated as CASSPGDAEQYF.

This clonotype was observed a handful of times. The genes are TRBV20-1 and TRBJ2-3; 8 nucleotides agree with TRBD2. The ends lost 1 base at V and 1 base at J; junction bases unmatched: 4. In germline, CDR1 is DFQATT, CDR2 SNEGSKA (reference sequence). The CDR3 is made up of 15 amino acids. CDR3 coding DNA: TGCAGTGCTAGAGGAGCGGGGGAAGGCACAGATACGCAGTATTTT. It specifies CSARGAGEGTDTQYF.

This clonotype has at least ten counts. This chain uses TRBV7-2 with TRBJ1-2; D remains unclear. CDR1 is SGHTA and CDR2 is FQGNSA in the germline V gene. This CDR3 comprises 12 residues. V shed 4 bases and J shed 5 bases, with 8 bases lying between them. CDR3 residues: CASSSSSYGYTF. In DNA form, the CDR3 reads TGTGCCAGCAGCTCGTCCAGTTATGGCTACACCTTC.

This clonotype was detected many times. CDR3 loop: CASVTANTEAFF. CDR3 DNA: TGTGCCAGTGTGACAGCCAACACTGAAGCTTTCTTT. The chain joins TRBV7-2 to TRBJ1-1, with a tentative D call TRBD1 (5 bases). The CDR3 has 12 amino acids. V shed 9 bases and J shed 2 bases, with 10 bases lying between them. Germline assignment: CDR1 SGHTA and CDR2 FQGNSA.

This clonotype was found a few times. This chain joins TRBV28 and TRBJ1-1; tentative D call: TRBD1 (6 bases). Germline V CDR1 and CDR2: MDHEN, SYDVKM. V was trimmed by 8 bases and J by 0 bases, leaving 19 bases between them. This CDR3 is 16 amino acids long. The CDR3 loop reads CASGLTGTGMNTEAFF. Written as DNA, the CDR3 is TGTGCCAGCGGCCTAACAGGGACGGGGATGAACACTGAAGCTTTCTTT. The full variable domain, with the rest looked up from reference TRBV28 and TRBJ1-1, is DVKVTQSSRYLVKRTGEKVFLECVQDMDHENMFWYRQDPGLGLRLIYFSYDVKMKEKGDIPEGYSVSREKKERFSLILESASTNQTSMYLCASGLTGTGMNTEAFFGQGTRLTVV.